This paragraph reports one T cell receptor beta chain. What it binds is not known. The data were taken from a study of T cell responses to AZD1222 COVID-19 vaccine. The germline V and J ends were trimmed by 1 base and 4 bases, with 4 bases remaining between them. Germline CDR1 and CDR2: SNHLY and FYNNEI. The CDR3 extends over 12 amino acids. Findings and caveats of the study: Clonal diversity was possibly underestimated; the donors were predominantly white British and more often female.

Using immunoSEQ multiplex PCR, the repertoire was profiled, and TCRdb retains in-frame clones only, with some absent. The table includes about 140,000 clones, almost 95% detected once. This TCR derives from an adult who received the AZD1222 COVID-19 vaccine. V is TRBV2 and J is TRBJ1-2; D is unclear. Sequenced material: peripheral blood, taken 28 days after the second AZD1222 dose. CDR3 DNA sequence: TGTGCCAGCAGTGAAGTTGGCTATGGCTACACCTTC. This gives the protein CASSEVGYGYTF.